Listed here is a single T cell receptor (beta chain). The data originate from a study of blood T cell repertoires in COVID-19. Study-level information: Samples of COVID-19 (acute and convalescent) were obtained from the United States, Italy and Spain. PBMCs, B-cell-depleted T cells, or T cells provided the cDNA or gDNA that made up the material.

Authors' data handling: It was from reference gene primer amplification that nucleated cell counts were estimated. Some clones are missing from TCRdb's copy, which holds only in-frame ones; the method was immunoSEQ multiplex PCR. That table furnishes V, J and clone size, whereas the DNA furnished D and trimming. The data contain around 140,000 clones, roughly nine tenths of them seen just once; the ten biggest clones take up roughly 2.5%. This TCR came from a human donor with COVID-19, enrolled during active disease. The donor label of this sample is uncertain. Sample: peripheral blood.

The DNA for the CDR3 is TGCGCCAGCAGTGAGTCGTACAGGGCGCCTGGCGGCTACACCTTC. Protein sequence: CASSESYRAPGGYTF. V is TRBV10-2 and J is TRBJ1-2; tentatively, D is TRBD1 (6 bases). V was cut by 0 bases and J by 8 bases, with 16 bases left in between. Looked up from germline, CDR1 is WSHSY and CDR2 is SAAADI. CDR3 size: 15 residues.